This TCR beta chain was captured in a study of CD8 T cells in ankylosing spondylitis. Study-wide findings and caveats: Prior work had noted some motif variants in reactive arthritis blood and synovial fluid. According to the report, clones linked to the disease were significantly enriched in matched synovial fluid samples taken from ankylosing spondylitis patients.

TCR beta libraries were made by quantitative 5'-RACE with molecular barcodes. TCRdb redid the calling of the 5' RACE reads with MiXCR, one entry per CDR3 protein. This sample has 35,000 or so distinct CDR3 sequences; 6% occur once, and the top ten carry 10% to 15%. This clonotype was recorded many times. Its antigen is undetermined. Specimen: blood, either unsorted or a sorted T cell fraction (not recorded which). This clonotype originated in a male donor with ankylosing spondylitis or in good health (not recorded which).

The CDR3 protein is CASSPYGTANTEAFF. CDR3 coding DNA: TGCGCCAGCAGTCCCTACGGGACAGCGAACACTGAAGCTTTCTTT. The chain links TRBV23-1 to TRBJ1-1, with 7 bases matching TRBD1. TRBV23-1 is known as an ORF, though its function is uncertain. V was clipped by 4 bases and J by 1 base; unmatched bases: 6. This CDR3 comprises 15 residues.